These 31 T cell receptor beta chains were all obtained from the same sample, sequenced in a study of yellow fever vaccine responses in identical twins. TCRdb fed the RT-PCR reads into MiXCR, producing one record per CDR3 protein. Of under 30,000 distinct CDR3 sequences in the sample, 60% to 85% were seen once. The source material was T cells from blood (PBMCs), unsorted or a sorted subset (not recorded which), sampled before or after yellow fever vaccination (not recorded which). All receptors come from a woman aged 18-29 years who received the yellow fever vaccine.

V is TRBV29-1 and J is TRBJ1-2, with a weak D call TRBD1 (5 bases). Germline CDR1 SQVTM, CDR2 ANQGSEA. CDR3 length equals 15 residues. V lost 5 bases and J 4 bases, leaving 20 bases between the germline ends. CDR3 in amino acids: CSVRIDSFARYGYTF. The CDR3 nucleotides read TGCAGCGTTCGCATAGACAGTTTCGCTCGCTATGGCTACACCTTC.

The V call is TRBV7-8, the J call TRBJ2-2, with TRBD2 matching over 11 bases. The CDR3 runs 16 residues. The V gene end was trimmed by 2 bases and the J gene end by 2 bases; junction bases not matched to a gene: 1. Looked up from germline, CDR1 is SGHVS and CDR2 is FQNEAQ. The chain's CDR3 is CASSLTSGGNTGELFF. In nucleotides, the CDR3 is TGTGCCAGCAGCTTAACTAGCGGGGGTAACACCGGGGAGCTGTTTTTT.

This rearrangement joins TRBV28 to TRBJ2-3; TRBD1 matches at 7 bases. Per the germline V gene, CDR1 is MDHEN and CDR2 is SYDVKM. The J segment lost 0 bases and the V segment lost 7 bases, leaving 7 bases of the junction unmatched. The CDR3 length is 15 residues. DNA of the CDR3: TGTGCCAGCAACACTGACAGGGTTAGCACAGATACGCAGTATTTT. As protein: CASNTDRVSTDTQYF.

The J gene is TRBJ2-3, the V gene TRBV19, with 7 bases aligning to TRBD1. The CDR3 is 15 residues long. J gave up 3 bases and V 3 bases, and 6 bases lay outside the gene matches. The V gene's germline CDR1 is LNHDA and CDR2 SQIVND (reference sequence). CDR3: CASSIQRGRTDTQYF. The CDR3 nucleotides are TGTGCCAGTAGTATTCAAAGGGGGCGAACAGATACGCAGTATTTT.

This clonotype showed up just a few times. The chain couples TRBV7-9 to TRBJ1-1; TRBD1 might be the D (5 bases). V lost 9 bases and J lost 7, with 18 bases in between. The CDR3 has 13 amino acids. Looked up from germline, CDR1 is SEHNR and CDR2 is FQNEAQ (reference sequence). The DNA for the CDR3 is TGTGCCAGAACGCCAATTCGGGGGTATGAAGCTTTCTTT. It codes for CARTPIRGYEAFF.

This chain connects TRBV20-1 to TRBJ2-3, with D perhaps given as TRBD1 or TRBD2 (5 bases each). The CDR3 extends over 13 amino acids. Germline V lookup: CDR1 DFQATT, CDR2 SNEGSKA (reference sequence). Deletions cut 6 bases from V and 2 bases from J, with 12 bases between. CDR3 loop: CSAPSGTTDTQYF. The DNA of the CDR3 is TGCAGTGCCCCATCCGGGACCACAGATACGCAGTATTTT.

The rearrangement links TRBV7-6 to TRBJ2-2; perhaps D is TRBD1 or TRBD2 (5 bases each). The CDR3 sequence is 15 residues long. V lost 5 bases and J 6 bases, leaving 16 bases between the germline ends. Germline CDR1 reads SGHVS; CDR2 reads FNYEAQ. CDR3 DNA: TGTGCCAGCAGCCCGAGGGACCGACTTTCCGGGGAGCTGTTTTTT. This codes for CASSPRDRLSGELFF.

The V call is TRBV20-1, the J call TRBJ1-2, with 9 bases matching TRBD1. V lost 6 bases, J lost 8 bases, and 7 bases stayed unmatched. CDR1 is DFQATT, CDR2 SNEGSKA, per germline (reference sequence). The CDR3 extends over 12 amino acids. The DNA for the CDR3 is TGCAGTGCGCCACAGGGGGCAAGGGGCTACACCTTC. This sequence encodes CSAPQGARGYTF.

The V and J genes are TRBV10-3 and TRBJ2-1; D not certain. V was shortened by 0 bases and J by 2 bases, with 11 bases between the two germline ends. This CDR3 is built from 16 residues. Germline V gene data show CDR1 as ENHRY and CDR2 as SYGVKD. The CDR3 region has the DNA TGTGCCATCAGTGAGTCAGAAGCGCTTACCTACAATGAGCAGTTCTTC. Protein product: CAISESEALTYNEQFF.

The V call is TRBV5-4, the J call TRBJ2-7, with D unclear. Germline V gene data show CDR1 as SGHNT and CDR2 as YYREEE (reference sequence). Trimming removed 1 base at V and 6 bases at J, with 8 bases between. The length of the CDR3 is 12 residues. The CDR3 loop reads CASSLTNSEQYV. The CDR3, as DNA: TGTGCCAGCAGCTTGACCAACTCCGAGCAGTACGTC.

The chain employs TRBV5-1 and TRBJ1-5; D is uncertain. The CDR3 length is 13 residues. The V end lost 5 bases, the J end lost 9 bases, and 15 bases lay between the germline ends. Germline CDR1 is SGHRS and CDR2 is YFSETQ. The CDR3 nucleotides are TGCGCCAGCAGTTCGGACCCTAGCCGGCCCCAGCATTTT. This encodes CASSSDPSRPQHF.

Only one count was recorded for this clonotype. The CDR3 DNA reads as TGTGCCAGCAGTGGAGATCGAGTCACCTACAATGAGCAGTTCTTC. It codes for CASSGDRVTYNEQFF. V and J are TRBV2 and TRBJ2-1; D is unclear. V was trimmed by 4 bases and J by 2 bases, leaving 12 bases between them. Germline loops: CDR1 SNHLY, CDR2 FYNNEI. The CDR3 has 15 amino acids.

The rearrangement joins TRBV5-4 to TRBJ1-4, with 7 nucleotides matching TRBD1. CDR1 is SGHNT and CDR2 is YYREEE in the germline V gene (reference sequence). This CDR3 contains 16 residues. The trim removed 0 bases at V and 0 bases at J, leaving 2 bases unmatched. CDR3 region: CASSLGTGATNEKLFF. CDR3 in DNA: TGTGCCAGCAGCTTGGGGACAGGAGCAACTAATGAAAAACTGTTTTTT.

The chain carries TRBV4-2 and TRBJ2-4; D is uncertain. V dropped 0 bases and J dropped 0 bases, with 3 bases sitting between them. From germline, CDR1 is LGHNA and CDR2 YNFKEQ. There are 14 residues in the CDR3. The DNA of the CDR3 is TGTGCCAGCAGCCAAGAACTAGCCAAAAACATTCAGTACTTC. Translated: CASSQELAKNIQYF.

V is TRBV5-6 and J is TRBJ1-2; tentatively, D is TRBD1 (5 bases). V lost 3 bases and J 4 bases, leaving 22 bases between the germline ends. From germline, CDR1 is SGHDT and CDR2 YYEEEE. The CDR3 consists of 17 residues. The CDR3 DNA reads TGTGCCAGCAGCTGGGGCCACTTGGGACCCAAACCCTATGGCTACACCTTC. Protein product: CASSWGHLGPKPYGYTF.

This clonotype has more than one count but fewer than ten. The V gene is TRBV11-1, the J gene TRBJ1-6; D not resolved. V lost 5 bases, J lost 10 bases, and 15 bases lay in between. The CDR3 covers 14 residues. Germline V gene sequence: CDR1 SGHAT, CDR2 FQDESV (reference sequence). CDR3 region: CASSHPNAGSPLHF. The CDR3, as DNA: TGTGCCAGCAGCCACCCCAACGCCGGATCACCCCTCCACTTT.

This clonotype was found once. CDR3 residues: CASSLTSGRSDTQYF. In DNA, the CDR3 is TGTGCCAGCAGCTTAACTAGCGGGAGATCAGATACGCAGTATTTT. V gene TRBV7-3 combines with J gene TRBJ2-3; 9 bases map to TRBD2. V lost 0 bases, J lost 4 bases, and 2 bases stayed unmatched. Germline loops: CDR1 SGHTA, CDR2 FQGTGA. The CDR3 runs 15 residues.

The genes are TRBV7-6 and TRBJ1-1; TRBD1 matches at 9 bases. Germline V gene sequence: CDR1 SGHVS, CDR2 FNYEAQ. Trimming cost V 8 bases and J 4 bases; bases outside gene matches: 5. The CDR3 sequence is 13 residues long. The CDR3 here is CASAPGQGTEAFF. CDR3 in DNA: TGTGCCAGCGCCCCGGGACAGGGCACTGAAGCTTTCTTT. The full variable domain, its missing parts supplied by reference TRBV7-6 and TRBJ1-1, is GAGVSQSPRYKVTKRGQDVALRCDPISGHVSLYWYRQALGQGPEFLTYFNYEAQQDKSGLPNDRFSAERPEGSISTLTIQRTEQRDSAMYRCASAPGQGTEAFFGQGTRLTVV.

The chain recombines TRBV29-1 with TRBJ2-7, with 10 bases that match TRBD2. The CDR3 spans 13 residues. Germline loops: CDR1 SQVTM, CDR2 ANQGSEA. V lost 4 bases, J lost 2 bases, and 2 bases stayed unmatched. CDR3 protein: CSVVTSGAYEQYF. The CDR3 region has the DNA TGCAGCGTTGTTACTAGCGGGGCCTACGAGCAGTACTTC.

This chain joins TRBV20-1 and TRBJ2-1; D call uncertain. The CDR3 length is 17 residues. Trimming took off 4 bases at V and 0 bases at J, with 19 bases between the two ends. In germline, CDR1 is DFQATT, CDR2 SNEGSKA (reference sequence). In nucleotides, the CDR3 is TGCAGTGCTACATTCGATTTTTCCTTAAGCTCCTACAATGAGCAGTTCTTC. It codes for CSATFDFSLSSYNEQFF.

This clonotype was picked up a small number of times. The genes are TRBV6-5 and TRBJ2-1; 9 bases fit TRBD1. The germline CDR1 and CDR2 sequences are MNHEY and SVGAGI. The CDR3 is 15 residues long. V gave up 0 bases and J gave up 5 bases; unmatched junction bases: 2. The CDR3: CASSYSGQGNNEQFF. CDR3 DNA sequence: TGTGCCAGCAGTTACTCTGGACAGGGGAACAATGAGCAGTTCTTC.

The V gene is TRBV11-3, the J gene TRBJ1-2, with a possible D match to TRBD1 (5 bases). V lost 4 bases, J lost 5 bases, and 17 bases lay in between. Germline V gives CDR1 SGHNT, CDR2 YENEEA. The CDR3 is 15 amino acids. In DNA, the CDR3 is TGTGCCAGCAGCTCGCCAAGGGGTCTTAAATATGGCTACACCTTC. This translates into CASSSPRGLKYGYTF.

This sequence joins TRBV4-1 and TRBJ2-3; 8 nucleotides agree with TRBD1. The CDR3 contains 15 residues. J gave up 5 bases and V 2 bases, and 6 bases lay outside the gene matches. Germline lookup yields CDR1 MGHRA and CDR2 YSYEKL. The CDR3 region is CASSQLRTGLDTQYF. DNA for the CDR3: TGCGCCAGCAGCCAACTACGGACAGGGCTAGATACGCAGTATTTT.

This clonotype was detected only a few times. The CDR3 DNA reads as TGCAGTGCGGCAATAGGTCCATCTACAGTGAATGAGCAGTTCTTC. This translates into CSAAIGPSTVNEQFF. The chain employs TRBV20-1 and TRBJ2-1; the D is unclear. Germline V gene data show CDR1 as DFQATT and CDR2 as SNEGSKA (reference sequence). V gave up 6 bases and J gave up 7 bases, with 22 bases separating them. This CDR3 has 15 residues.

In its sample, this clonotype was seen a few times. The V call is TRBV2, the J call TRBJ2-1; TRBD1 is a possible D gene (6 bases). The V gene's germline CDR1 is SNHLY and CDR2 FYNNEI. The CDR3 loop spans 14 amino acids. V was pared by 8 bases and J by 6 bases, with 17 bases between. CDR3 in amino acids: CASLHRAGANEQFF. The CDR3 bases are TGTGCCAGCCTCCACAGGGCCGGGGCCAATGAGCAGTTCTTC.

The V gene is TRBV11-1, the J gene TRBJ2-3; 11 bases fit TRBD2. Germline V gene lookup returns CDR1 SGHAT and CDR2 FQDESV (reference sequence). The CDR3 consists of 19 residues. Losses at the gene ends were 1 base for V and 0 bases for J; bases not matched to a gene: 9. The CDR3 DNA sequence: TGTGCCAGCAGCTTAGAAGGACTAGCGGGTGCATCTAGCACAGATACGCAGTATTTT. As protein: CASSLEGLAGASSTDTQYF.

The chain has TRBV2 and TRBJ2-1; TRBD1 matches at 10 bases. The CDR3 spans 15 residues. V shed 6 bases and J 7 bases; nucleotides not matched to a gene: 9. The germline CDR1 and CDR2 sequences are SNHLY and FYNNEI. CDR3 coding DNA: TGTGCCAGCAGAGACAGGGGGCCCAGTGGGAATGAGCAGTTCTTC. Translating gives CASRDRGPSGNEQFF.

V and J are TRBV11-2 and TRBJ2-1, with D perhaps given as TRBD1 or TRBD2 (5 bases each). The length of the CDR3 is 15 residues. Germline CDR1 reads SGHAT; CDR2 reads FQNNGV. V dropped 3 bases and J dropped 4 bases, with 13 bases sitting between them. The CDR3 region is CASSFRGTAYNEQFF. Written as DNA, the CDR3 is TGTGCCAGCAGCTTCAGAGGGACGGCGTACAATGAGCAGTTCTTC.

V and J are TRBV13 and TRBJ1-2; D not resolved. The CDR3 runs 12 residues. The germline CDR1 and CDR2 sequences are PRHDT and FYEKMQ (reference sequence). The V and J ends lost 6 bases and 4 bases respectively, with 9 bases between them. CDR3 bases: TGTGCCAGCAGTTCAGGCCCCTATGGCTACACCTTC. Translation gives CASSSGPYGYTF.

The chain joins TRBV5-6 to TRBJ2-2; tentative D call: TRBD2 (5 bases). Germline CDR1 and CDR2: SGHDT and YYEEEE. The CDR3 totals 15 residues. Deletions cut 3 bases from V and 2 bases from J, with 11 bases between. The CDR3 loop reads CASSSRDINTGELFF. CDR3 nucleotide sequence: TGTGCCAGCAGCTCCCGGGATATAAACACCGGGGAGCTGTTTTTT.

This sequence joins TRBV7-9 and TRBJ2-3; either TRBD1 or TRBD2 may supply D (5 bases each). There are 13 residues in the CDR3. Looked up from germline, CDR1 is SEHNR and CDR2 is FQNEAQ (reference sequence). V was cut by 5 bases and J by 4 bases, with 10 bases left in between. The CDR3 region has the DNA TGTGCCAGCAGCAACCCGGGGCCAGATACGCAGTATTTT. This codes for CASSNPGPDTQYF.